These T cell receptor beta chains were read from a single sample in a study of glioma-infiltrating T cells. TCRdb processed the multiplex PCR reads anew with MiXCR; each CDR3 protein has one entry. The repertoire includes more than 300,000 distinct CDR3 sequences, 35% to 45% of them detected once, and about 12% sits in the top ten. Sequencing was performed on glioma tissue, nonneoplastic brain tissue, or PBMCs (not recorded which). These receptor sequences come from a human donor with low-grade glioma or glioblastoma, undergoing nonglioma brain surgery, or in good health (not recorded which). The CDR3 runs from the conserved cysteine through the conserved F or W. The D gene is left open where the match is weak. Size tells how often a clone was seen (once, few, many) or the class of an expanded clone, and some rows leave it out.

j_call | d_call | clone_size | v_call | cdr3_length | cdr3_aa | cdr3_nt
TRBJ2-7 | TRBD1 | - | TRBV4-1 | 17 | CASSQGSGLGQDYEQYF | TGCGCCAGCAGCCAAGGGAGTGGATTAGGACAGGACTACGAGCAGTACTTC
TRBJ1-5 | - | - | TRBV28 | 15 | CASRTLGYSNQPQHF | TGTGCCAGTCGGACGCTCGGTTATAGCAATCAGCCCCAGCATTTT
TRBJ1-3 | - | many | TRBV20-1 | 13 | CSARGSSGNTIYF | TGCAGTGCTAGGGGCAGCTCTGGAAACACCATATATTTT
TRBJ2-1 | - | - | TRBV27 | 14 | CASPPTGIYNEQFF | TGTGCCAGCCCACCAACAGGGATCTACAATGAGCAGTTCTTC
TRBJ1-1 | TRBD1 | - | TRBV5-1 | 16 | CASTDRGTWGVSEALF | TGCGCCAGTACCGACAGGGGTACTTGGGGCGTATCTGAAGCTTTGTTT
TRBJ2-7 | - | - | TRBV27 | 13 | CASSPARYNEQYF | TGTGCCAGCAGTCCCGCCCGGTATAACGAGCAGTACTTC
TRBJ1-5 | - | - | TRBV24-1 | 15 | CATRPGTTSNQPQHF | TGTGCCACCAGACCCGGGACAACTAGCAATCAGCCCCAGCATTTT
TRBJ1-5 | - | - | TRBV10-3 | 15 | CAISESLGMNQPQHF | TGTGCCATCAGTGAGTCGTTAGGGATGAATCAGCCCCAGCATTTT
TRBJ1-5 | - | - | TRBV20-1 | 13 | CSASEDGDRTQHF | TGCAGTGCGTCAGAGGACGGGGATAGGACCCAGCATTTT
TRBJ2-1 | TRBD2 | - | TRBV29-1 | 13 | CSVVRRLANEQFF | TGCAGCGTTGTTCGGCGACTAGCGAATGAGCAGTTCTTC